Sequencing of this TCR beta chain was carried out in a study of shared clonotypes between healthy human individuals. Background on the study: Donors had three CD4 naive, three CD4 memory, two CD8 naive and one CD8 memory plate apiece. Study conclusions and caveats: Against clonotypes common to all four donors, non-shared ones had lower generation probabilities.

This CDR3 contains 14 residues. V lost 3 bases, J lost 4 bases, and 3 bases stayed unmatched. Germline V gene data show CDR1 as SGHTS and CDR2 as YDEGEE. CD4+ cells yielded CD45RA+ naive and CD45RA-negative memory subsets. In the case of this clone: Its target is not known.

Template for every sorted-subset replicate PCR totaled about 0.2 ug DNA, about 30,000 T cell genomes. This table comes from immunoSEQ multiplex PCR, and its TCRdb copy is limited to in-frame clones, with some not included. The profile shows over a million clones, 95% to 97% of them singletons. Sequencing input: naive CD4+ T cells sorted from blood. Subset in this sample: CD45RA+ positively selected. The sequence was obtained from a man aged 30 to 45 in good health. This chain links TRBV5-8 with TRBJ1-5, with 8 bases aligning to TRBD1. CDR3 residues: CASSSRTGNQPQHF. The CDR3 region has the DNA TGTGCCAGCAGCTCCCGGACAGGGAATCAGCCCCAGCATTTT.